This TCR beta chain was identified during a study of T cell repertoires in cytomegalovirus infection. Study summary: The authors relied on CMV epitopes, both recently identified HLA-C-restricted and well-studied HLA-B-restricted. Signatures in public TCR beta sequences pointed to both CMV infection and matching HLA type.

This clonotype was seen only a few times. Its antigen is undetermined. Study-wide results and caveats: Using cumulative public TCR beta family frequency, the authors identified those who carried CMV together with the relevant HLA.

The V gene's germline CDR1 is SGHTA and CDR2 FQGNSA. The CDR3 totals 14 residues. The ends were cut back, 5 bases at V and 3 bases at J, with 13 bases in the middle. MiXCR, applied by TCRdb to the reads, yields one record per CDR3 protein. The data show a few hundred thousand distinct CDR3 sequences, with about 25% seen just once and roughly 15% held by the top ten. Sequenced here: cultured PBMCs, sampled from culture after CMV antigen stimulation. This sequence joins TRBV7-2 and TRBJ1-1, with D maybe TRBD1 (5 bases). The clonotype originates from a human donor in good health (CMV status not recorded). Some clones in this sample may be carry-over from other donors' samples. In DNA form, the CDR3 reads TGTGCCAGCAGCCCCTACCAGGGTTACACTGAAGCTTTCTTT. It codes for CASSPYQGYTEAFF.